This TCR delta chain was found in a study of Vδ1+ human thymocytes (dated by TCRdb to the late 2010s). Regarding the complete study: As a data resource, the study described the mRNA-level TRG and TRD CDR3 repertoires found in highly purified Vdelta1+ thymocytes taken from young children. The multiplex-based CDR3 amplicon strategy had previously been validated against 5'RACE-based CDR3 amplicon generation methods.

RNA extraction was carried out with the RNeasy mini kit, and reverse transcription was then done using Superscript III. CDR3 amplicons were generated by multiplex PCR with pooled V-gene forward primers and a constant-region reverse primer carrying Illumina adaptor overhangs. After gel purification, the amplicons were indexed with Nextera index primers during 7 to 9 additional PCR cycles and then purified using AMPure XP beads. The libraries were sequenced on an Illumina MiSeq using paired-end 250 bp reads, dual indexing and an approximately 20% PhiX spike-in. The paper's processing steps were these. FastQC was used to check read quality, and ea-utils fastq-join was used to merge TRG read pairs. IMGT/HighV-QUEST was used to annotate the sequences, only productive sequences with an unambiguous V-gene assignment were kept, and clonotypes were defined as sequences sharing an identical CDR3 sequence. For downstream analysis, the tools were VDJtools 1.1.1, tcR 2.2.3, Treemap and vegan Shannon diversity in R 3.4.4. Identical DNA sequences were merged into single rows after TCRdb reprocessed the public reads with CATT. These V and J calls originate from TCRdb's pipeline instead of the authors' own analysis. The sample table records more than 45,000 delta-chain clones; around 16% of these occur just once. Approximately 0.4% of the sample is taken by the ten largest.

Broader findings and caveats from the paper: Donors did not cluster by age or sex, so the analyses were not stratified by age or sex. Numerous TRG clonotypes were shared among donors (up to about 6.9x10^3), while TRD repertoires were essentially private (a maximum of about 100 shared). The authors advised highly purified populations and single-cell validation, since unexpected Vdelta2 sequences could cause misinterpretation of bulk repertoire data. Unlike the oligoclonal repertoires in peripheral blood, the thymic TRG and TRD repertoires appeared highly polyclonal, with Gaussian CDR3 length distributions. Despite high sort purity, about 21% of thymic TRD sequences were Vdelta2 (and few Vdelta3), unlike peripheral blood Vdelta1+ controls.

This clone was counted between two and nine times. What antigen it recognizes has not been identified. Base qualities are not provided; no much larger clone lies one nucleotide away. The germline V gene yields TSWWSYY for CDR1 and QGS for CDR2. For this chain, trimming is 4 bases at the V end and 0 bases at the J end, and the number of junction bases without a gene match is 14. From cysteine to phenylalanine, the CDR3 is 19 amino acids long. Only the CDR3 portion is preserved as DNA: 57 bases, with reading frame beginning at the first base. Thymic samples were depleted of alphabeta T cells, then CD3+ TCRVdelta1+ TCRVdelta2- thymocytes were FACS-sorted. The purity of the sorted Vdelta1+ thymocytes was between roughly 98% and 99.6%. The thymic specimens were obtained from about 8 paediatric patients, aged about 5 days to 17 months, who were having corrective cardiac surgery. The thymic tissue was dispersed, and mononuclear cells were isolated using a Histopaque-1077 density gradient. For staining, the antibodies used were anti-TCRVdelta1 clone TS8.2, anti-TCRVdelta2 clone B6, anti-CD3 clone HIT3a and anti-TCRalphabeta clone IP26.

The specimen sequenced was Vdelta1+ gamma-delta thymocytes from the thymus. The label giving this sample's cell subset or site can be read as: FACS-sorted CD3+ TCRalphabeta- TCRVdelta1+ TCRVdelta2- thymocytes. The clonotype originates from a girl under two years old who had congenital heart surgery. Recombination joined TRDV1 with TRDJ1, with 10 middle bases fitting TRDD3. The CDR3 region has the sequence CALGGPRAGGYVYTDKLIF. The DNA sequence is TGTGCTCTTGGGGGGCCTCGCGCCGGGGGATACGTGTACACCGATAAACTCATCTTT.